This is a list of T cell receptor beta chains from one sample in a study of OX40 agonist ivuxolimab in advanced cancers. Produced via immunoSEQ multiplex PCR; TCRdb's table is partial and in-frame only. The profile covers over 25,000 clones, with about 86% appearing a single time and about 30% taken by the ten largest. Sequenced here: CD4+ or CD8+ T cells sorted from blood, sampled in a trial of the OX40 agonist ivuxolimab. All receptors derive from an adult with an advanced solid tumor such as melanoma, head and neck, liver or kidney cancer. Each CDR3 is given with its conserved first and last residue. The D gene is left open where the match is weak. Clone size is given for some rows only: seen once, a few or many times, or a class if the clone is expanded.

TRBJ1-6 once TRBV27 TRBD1 CASSGKGQGYSPLHF TGTGCCAGCAGTGGGAAGGGACAGGGGTATTCACCCCTCCACTTT
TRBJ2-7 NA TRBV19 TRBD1 CASSPPDRGSYEQYF TGTGCCAGTAGTCCCCCGGACAGGGGGTCCTACGAGCAGTACTTC
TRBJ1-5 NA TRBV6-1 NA CASSLGAFGNQPQHF TGTGCCAGCTCACTGGGGGCCTTTGGCAATCAGCCCCAGCATTTT
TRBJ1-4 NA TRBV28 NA CASSPLGQPNEKLFF TGTGCCAGCAGCCCCCTAGGACAGCCGAATGAAAAACTGTTTTTT
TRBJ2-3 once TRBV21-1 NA CASSKNKGTYSTDTQYF TGTGCCAGCAGCAAAAACAAGGGGACATATAGCACAGATACGCAGTATTTT
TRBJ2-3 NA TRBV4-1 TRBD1 CASSPQDRGLSTDTQYF TGCGCCAGCAGCCCCCAGGACAGGGGGCTCAGCACAGATACGCAGTATTTT
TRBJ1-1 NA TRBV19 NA CASSIYAGLPNTEAFF TGTGCCAGTAGTATATACGCGGGACTCCCGAACACTGAAGCTTTCTTT
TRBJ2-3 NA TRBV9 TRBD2 CASRPVSGERGGGPDTQYF TGTGCCAGCAGACCGGTCTCTGGGGAGCGGGGGGGCGGACCAGATACGCAGTATTTT
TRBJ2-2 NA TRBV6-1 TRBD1 CASSVPGQTNTGELFF TGTGCCAGCAGTGTCCCGGGACAGACGAACACCGGGGAGCTGTTTTTT
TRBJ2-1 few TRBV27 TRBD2 CASSYGGYIEQFF TGTGCCAGCAGTTACGGGGGGTATATTGAGCAGTTCTTC
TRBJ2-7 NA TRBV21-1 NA CASSLARDFGHEQYF TGTGCCAGCAGCCTAGCCCGGGACTTTGGCCACGAGCAGTACTTC
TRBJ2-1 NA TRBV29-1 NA CSVVPTENNEQFF TGCAGCGTTGTCCCGACGGAGAATAATGAGCAGTTCTTC
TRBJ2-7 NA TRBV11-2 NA CASSLGQGHYEQYF TGTGCCAGCAGCTTAGGTCAGGGGCACTACGAGCAGTACTTC
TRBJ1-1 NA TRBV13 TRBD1 CASSLNRGLEAFF TGTGCCAGCAGCCTGAACAGGGGATTGGAAGCTTTCTTT
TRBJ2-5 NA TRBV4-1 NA CASSQDLRETQYF TGCGCCAGCAGCCAAGATCTCCGAGAGACCCAGTACTTC
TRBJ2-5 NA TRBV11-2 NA CASSLVGQQETQYF TGTGCCAGCAGCTTAGTGGGGCAACAAGAGACCCAGTACTTC
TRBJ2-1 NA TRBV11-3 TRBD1 CASRGQGRNEQFF TGTGCCAGCAGGGGACAGGGGCGGAATGAGCAGTTCTTC
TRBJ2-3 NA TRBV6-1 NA CASSDLSWRVDSTDTQYF TGTGCCAGCAGTGACCTCTCTTGGCGGGTTGATAGCACAGATACGCAGTATTTT
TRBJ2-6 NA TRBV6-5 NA CASSLAVSGANVLTF TGTGCCAGCAGTCTAGCCGTCTCTGGGGCCAACGTCCTGACTTTC
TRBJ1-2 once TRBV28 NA CASSFGTGAGYTF TGTGCCAGCAGTTTCGGTACGGGGGCCGGCTACACCTTC
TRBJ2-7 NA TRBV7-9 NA CASSLIPYEQYF TGTGCCAGCAGCTTAATCCCGTACGAGCAGTACTTC
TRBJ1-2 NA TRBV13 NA CASSSAPSGGYTF TGTGCCAGCAGCTCCGCCCCATCGGGAGGCTACACCTTC
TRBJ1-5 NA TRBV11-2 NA CASSLSWDSPFGTQPQHF TGTGCCAGCAGCTTAAGTTGGGACTCGCCCTTCGGGACTCAGCCCCAGCATTTT
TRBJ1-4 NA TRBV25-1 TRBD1 CASRTSGVRGREKLFF TGTGCCAGCAGAACATCGGGGGTGAGGGGGCGGGAGAAACTGTTTTTT
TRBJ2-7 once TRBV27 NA CASSFSLEGDPYEQYF TGTGCCAGCAGTTTTTCGTTGGAAGGAGATCCCTACGAGCAGTACTTC
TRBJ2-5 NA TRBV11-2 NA CASSLEAYQETQYF TGTGCCAGCAGCTTAGAAGCGTACCAAGAGACCCAGTACTTC
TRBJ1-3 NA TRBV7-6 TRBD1 CASSLRTGGNTIYF TGTGCCAGCAGCTTAAGGACAGGGGGAAACACCATATATTTT
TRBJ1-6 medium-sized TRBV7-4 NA CASSWIGGTASSPLHF TGTGCCAGCTCCTGGATCGGGGGAACCGCGTCTTCACCCCTCCACTTT
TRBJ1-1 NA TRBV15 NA CATSAGAGTEAFF TGTGCCACCAGCGCAGGGGCTGGCACTGAAGCTTTCTTT
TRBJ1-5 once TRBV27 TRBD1 CASSIGTGGDNQPQHF TGTGCCAGCAGTATTGGGACAGGGGGCGACAATCAGCCCCAGCATTTT
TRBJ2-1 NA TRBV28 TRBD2 CASHELAEGNEQFF TGTGCCAGCCATGAACTAGCGGAGGGGAATGAGCAGTTCTTC
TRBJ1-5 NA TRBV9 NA CASSVGDSNQPQHF TGTGCCAGCAGCGTAGGGGACAGCAATCAGCCCCAGCATTTT
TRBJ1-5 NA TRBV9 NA CASSDSGNQPQHF TGTGCCAGCAGCGACTCAGGGAATCAGCCCCAGCATTTT
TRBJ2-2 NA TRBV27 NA CASSEYPPGELFF TGTGCCAGCAGTGAGTACCCGCCCGGGGAGCTGTTTTTT
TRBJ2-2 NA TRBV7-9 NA CASSRAGQNTGELFF TGTGCCAGCAGCCGGGCCGGACAGAACACCGGGGAGCTGTTTTTT
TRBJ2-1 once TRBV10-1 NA CASSESMVASWNGEQFF TGCGCCAGCAGTGAGTCGATGGTCGCTAGCTGGAATGGTGAGCAGTTCTTC
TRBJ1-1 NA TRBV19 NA CASSLGNTEAFF TGTGCCAGTAGTCTAGGGAACACTGAAGCTTTCTTT
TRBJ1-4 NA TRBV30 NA CAWSYQTSGNEKLFF TGTGCCTGGAGTTATCAAACCTCGGGTAATGAAAAACTGTTTTTT
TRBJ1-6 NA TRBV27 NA CASSLLGSPLHF TGTGCCAGCAGTTTATTAGGTTCACCCCTCCACTTT
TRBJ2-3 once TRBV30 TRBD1 CAWSWDRDPYF TGTGCCTGGAGTTGGGACAGGGATCCGTATTTT